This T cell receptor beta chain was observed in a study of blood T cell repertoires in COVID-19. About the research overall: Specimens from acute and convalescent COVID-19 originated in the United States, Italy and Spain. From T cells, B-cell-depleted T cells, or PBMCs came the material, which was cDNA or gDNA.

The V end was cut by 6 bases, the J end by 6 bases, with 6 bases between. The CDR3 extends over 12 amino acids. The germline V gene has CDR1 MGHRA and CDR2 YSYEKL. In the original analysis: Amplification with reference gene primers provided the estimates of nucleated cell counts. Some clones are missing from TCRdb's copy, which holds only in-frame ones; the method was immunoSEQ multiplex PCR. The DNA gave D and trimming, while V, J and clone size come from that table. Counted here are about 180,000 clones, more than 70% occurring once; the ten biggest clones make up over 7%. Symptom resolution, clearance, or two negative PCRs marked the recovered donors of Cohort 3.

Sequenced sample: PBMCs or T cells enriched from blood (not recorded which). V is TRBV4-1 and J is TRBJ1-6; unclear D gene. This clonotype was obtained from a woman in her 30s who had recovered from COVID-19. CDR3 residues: CASRSTNSPLHF. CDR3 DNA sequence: TGCGCCAGCAGGAGTACTAATTCACCCCTCCACTTT.